One sample yielded the 19 T cell receptor beta chains listed below, sequenced in a study of OX40 agonist ivuxolimab in advanced cancers. The library was produced with the immunoSEQ multiplex PCR assay. Imported from immuneACCESS, the table was reduced by TCRdb to in-frame sequences with V and J called. These copies leave out some clones; in studies compared against another copy, an unresolved V gene accounts for under half, and the cause of the remainder is not known. This sample is represented by roughly 25,000 clones; roughly 76% of them were singletons. Together, the top ten hold 14% of the sample. The material was CD4+ or CD8+ T cells sorted from blood, obtained in a trial of the OX40 agonist ivuxolimab. Receptors originate from an adult with an advanced solid tumor such as melanoma, head and neck, liver or kidney cancer.

The chain couples TRBV7-8 to TRBJ1-1; 9 bases are a match to TRBD1. Trimming removed 5 bases from V and 5 bases from J; junction bases left unmatched: 9. This CDR3 has 15 residues. Per germline, CDR1 SGHVS and CDR2 FQNEAQ. For the CDR3, the DNA is TGTGCCAGCAGCCTGGTACAGGGGGCGGGAACTGAAGCTTTCTTT. Protein sequence: CASSLVQGAGTEAFF.

This clone came up a few times. The genes are TRBV7-3 and TRBJ2-5; 14 positions agree with TRBD2. The V gene end was trimmed by 5 bases and the J gene end by 9 bases; junction bases not matched to a gene: 5. The germline gives CDR1 SGHTA, CDR2 FQGTGA. This CDR3 is built from 14 residues. Here the CDR3 DNA reads TGTGCCAGCAGCGGGACTAGCGGGGGCATGCCCCAGTACTTC. Translated: CASSGTSGGMPQYF.

There are a few counts of this clone. A read error may produce the germline difference seen at one junction end. The chain employs TRBV7-7 and TRBJ2-1, with a tentative D call TRBD1 (6 bases). There are 13 residues in the CDR3. Germline V gene lookup returns CDR1 SSHAT and CDR2 FNYEAQ (reference sequence). CDR3 bases: TGTGCTAGCAGCAGGACAGTCGGCAATGAGCAGTTCTTC. This encodes CASSRTVGNEQFF.

The J gene is TRBJ2-7, the V gene TRBV6-1, with 9 bases fitting TRBD1. With 11 bases clipped from V and 0 bases from J, the junction kept 5 bases outside the gene matches. This CDR3 is built from 13 residues. The germline CDR1 and CDR2 sequences are MNHNS and SASEGT. The CDR3 bases are TGTGCCGGGGGGACAGGGTTCTCCTACGAGCAGTACTTC. Protein product: CAGGTGFSYEQYF.

The gene calls are TRBV28 and TRBJ1-6, with 7 bases fitting TRBD1. Germline CDR1 reads MDHEN; CDR2 reads SYDVKM. This CDR3 has 15 amino acids. J was trimmed by 0 bases and V by 10 bases; bases with no gene match: 6. The CDR3 reads CATRQGFSYNSPLHF. The CDR3 region has the DNA TGTGCCACCCGACAGGGCTTCTCCTATAATTCACCCCTCCACTTT.

This clone was seen once. Distinct nucleotide sequences in the sample also encode this CDR3. In DNA form, the CDR3 reads TGTGCCAGCTCACCCAGCGGGGGGGCTTTGAGCTCCTACAATGAGCAGTTCTTC. Protein sequence: CASSPSGGALSSYNEQFF. This chain connects TRBV18 to TRBJ2-1; TRBD2 matches 10 bases. CDR3 size: 18 residues. From germline, CDR1 is KGHSH and CDR2 LQKENI. The J segment lost 0 bases and the V segment lost 3 bases, leaving 8 bases of the junction unmatched.

In this sample, this clone turned up once. The rearrangement joins TRBV12-5 to TRBJ1-2, with a weak D call TRBD1 (5 bases). This CDR3 region has 13 residues. Germline V gene data show CDR1 as LGHNT and CDR2 as FRNRAP. Trimming shortened V by 6 bases and J by 2 bases, and 10 bases separated the two germline ends. CDR3 amino acids: CASGEGTNYGYTF. The CDR3 DNA reads as TGTGCTAGTGGGGAAGGGACGAACTATGGCTACACCTTC.

CDR3 sequence reads: CASSPPGTAEAFF. DNA of the CDR3: TGTGCCAGTAGTCCCCCGGGGACAGCTGAAGCTTTCTTT. The chain carries TRBV19 and TRBJ1-1; 7 bases match TRBD1. Losses at the gene ends were 5 bases for V and 6 bases for J; bases not matched to a gene: 6. Looked up from germline, CDR1 is LNHDA and CDR2 is SQIVND (reference sequence). This CDR3 is built from 13 residues.

This clone came up a few times. The chain carries TRBV10-3 and TRBJ1-2; D is ambiguous. The CDR3 is 16 amino acids. V was shortened by 2 bases and J by 0 bases, with 13 bases between the two germline ends. Germline CDR1 and CDR2: ENHRY and SYGVKD. This CDR3 reads CAISERTRGTNYGYTF. As DNA, the CDR3 is TGTGCCATCAGTGAGCGGACCCGAGGAACTAACTATGGCTACACCTTC.

CDR3 region: CASSGTNTNYGYTF. The CDR3 DNA is TGTGCCAGCAGTGGGACAAATACTAACTATGGCTACACCTTC. The rearrangement links TRBV2 to TRBJ1-2; the D gene is possibly TRBD1 (5 bases). V lost 4 bases and J lost 0, with 9 bases in between. Germline CDR1 and CDR2: SNHLY and FYNNEI. The CDR3 extends over 14 amino acids.

The chain employs TRBV27 and TRBJ1-5, with a tentative D call TRBD1 (5 bases). V was cut by 4 bases and J by 7 bases, with 11 bases left in between. The germline V gene encodes CDR1 MNHEY and CDR2 SMNVEV (reference sequence). The CDR3 is 13 residues long. The CDR3, as DNA: TGTGCCAGCAGTTCTCGCAGGGACCAGCCCCAGCATTTT. Its translation is CASSSRRDQPQHF.

The chain has TRBV27 and TRBJ2-1; 9 nucleotides align to TRBD2. V gave up 6 bases and J gave up 5 bases; unmatched junction bases: 5. This CDR3 is built from 14 residues. CDR1 is MNHEY and CDR2 is SMNVEV in the germline V gene (reference sequence). The CDR3 here is CASRPAGGNNEQFF. The CDR3 DNA sequence: TGTGCCAGCAGACCAGCGGGGGGTAACAATGAGCAGTTCTTC.

The J gene is TRBJ2-3, the V gene TRBV4-3; a weak D match, TRBD2 (7 bases). CDR3 length: 15 residues. Germline V gene sequence: CDR1 LGHNA, CDR2 YSLEER. V lost 4 bases to trimming and J lost 5 bases, with 16 bases between them. The CDR3 coding sequence is TGCGCCAGCAGCCCCTTTGGGGGGGGGCAAGATACGCAGTATTTT. This sequence encodes CASSPFGGGQDTQYF.

The chain employs TRBV10-2 and TRBJ1-1, with no clear D. The CDR3 has 13 residues. Per the germline V gene, CDR1 is WSHSY and CDR2 is SAAADI. V lost 2 bases to trimming and J lost 1 base, with 5 bases between them. The chain's CDR3 is CASSETENTEAFF. DNA for the CDR3: TGCGCCAGCAGTGAGACAGAGAACACTGAAGCTTTCTTT.

This clone showed up just a few times. The rearrangement links TRBV6-4 to TRBJ2-3; 9 positions agree with TRBD2. J gave up 1 base and V 4 bases, and 3 bases lay outside the gene matches. The CDR3 has 15 residues. Germline assignment: CDR1 MRHNA and CDR2 SNTAGT. In nucleotides, the CDR3 is TGTGCCAGCAGTGCGGAGCGGGGGGGCACAGATACGCAGTATTTT. It specifies CASSAERGGTDTQYF.

The CDR3 loop reads CASSPVGTGSEAFF. The DNA for the CDR3 is TGCGCCAGCAGCCCAGTTGGTACGGGGTCTGAAGCTTTCTTT. J is TRBJ1-1 and V is TRBV4-1, with unresolved D. The CDR3 spans 14 residues. V was pared by 4 bases and J by 6 bases, with 15 bases between. CDR1 MGHRA and CDR2 YSYEKL come from the germline V gene.

In this sample, this clone turned up once. The chain employs TRBV27 and TRBJ2-7; 9 bases match TRBD1. Germline V CDR1 and CDR2: MNHEY, SMNVEV (reference sequence). The CDR3 covers 15 residues. V was clipped by 2 bases and J by 4 bases; unmatched bases: 6. The CDR3 DNA sequence: TGTGCCAGCAGTTTAAAGACAGGGGGGGATTACGAGCAGTACTTC. This codes for CASSLKTGGDYEQYF.

On this clone: Germline and junction disagree at one end, which may indicate a read error. The chain combines TRBV9 with TRBJ1-1, with D uncertain. The CDR3 spans 13 residues. Germline lookup yields CDR1 SGDLS and CDR2 YYNGEE. This CDR3 is CANSVAYGREAFF. Written as DNA, the CDR3 is TGTGCCAACAGCGTAGCTTACGGTCGTGAAGCTTTCTTT. The entire variable domain, with the rest obtained from reference TRBV9 and TRBJ1-1, is as follows: DSGVTQTPKHLITATGQRVTLRCSPRSGDLSVYWYQQSLDQGLQFLIQYYNGEERAKGNILERFSAQQFPDLHSELNLSSLELGDSALYFCANSVAYGREAFFGQGTRLTVV.

This clone is a singleton in its sample. The chain joins TRBV18 to TRBJ1-1, with TRBD1 as a possible D gene (6 bases). V shed 3 bases and J shed 6 bases, with 20 bases lying between them. CDR3 length: 16 amino acids. Germline V gene sequence: CDR1 KGHSH, CDR2 LQKENI. This CDR3 reads CASSPFGDTGVPEAFF. CDR3 coding DNA: TGTGCCAGCTCACCGTTCGGGGACACCGGGGTGCCTGAAGCTTTCTTT.